Following are 28 T cell receptor beta chains from one sample sequenced in a study of hypomethylating agent response in myelodysplastic syndrome. Repertoires were generated with immunoSEQ multiplex PCR, while TCRdb's copy carries only in-frame clones and drops some. Of 900 to 1,100 clones listed, 80% to 90% are singletons. The sequenced sample was bone marrow, obtained before or after starting hypomethylating agent treatment for myelodysplastic syndrome (not recorded which). Source of these receptors: a human donor with myelodysplastic syndrome.

The V call is TRBV5-6, the J call TRBJ2-7; D not resolved. The CDR3 length is 13 residues. Germline lookup yields CDR1 SGHDT and CDR2 YYEEEE. V was pared by 4 bases and J by 4 bases, with 12 bases between. The CDR3 DNA sequence: TGTGCCAGCAGCCTTGGACGGATTTACGAGCAGTACTTC. Protein: CASSLGRIYEQYF.

V and J are TRBV30 and TRBJ2-3; the D is unclear. CDR3 length equals 12 residues. Between the trimmed V and J ends, which lost 3 bases and 4 bases, there was a span of 8 bases. Germline-derived CDR1 and CDR2 are GTSNPN and SVGIG (reference sequence). CDR3 in amino acids: CAWRPSPDTQYF. In nucleotides, the CDR3 is TGTGCCTGGAGGCCCTCCCCAGATACGCAGTATTTT.

This chain uses TRBV10-2 with TRBJ2-1; TRBD1 might be the D (6 bases). V lost 5 bases and J 3 bases, leaving 11 bases between the germline ends. Germline CDR1 is WSHSY and CDR2 is SAAADI. The CDR3 spans 14 residues. The CDR3 spells CASSRGTSYNEQFF. The CDR3 nucleotides read TGCGCCAGCAGTAGAGGGACAAGCTACAATGAGCAGTTCTTC.

Here the CDR3 reads CASSQLDGTEAFF. The CDR3 DNA reads TGTGCCAGCAGCCAGCTTGACGGGACTGAAGCTTTCTTT. The chain employs TRBV14 and TRBJ1-1; D gene ambiguous. The CDR3 is 13 residues long. Germline V gene lookup returns CDR1 SGHDN and CDR2 FVKESK. V was pared by 3 bases and J by 5 bases, with 10 bases between.

The J gene is TRBJ2-7, the V gene TRBV5-6; TRBD2 is a possible D gene (5 bases). Trimming removed 2 bases at V and 3 bases at J, with 12 bases between. The CDR3 is 14 amino acids. Germline values: CDR1 SGHDT, CDR2 YYEEEE. CDR3 sequence (DNA): TGTGCCAGCAGCTTATCGACTATTAACTACGAGCAGTACTTC. Its protein product is CASSLSTINYEQYF.

The CDR3 protein is CASSASLADQETQYF. CDR3 DNA sequence: TGTGCCAGCAGTGCCTCACTAGCGGACCAAGAGACCCAGTACTTC. The chain combines TRBV6-1 with TRBJ2-5; 8 positions agree with TRBD2. V dropped 4 bases and J dropped 0; count of bases not matched to a gene: 4. This CDR3 is 15 amino acids long. CDR1 and CDR2 from the germline V gene are MNHNS and SASEGT.

V is TRBV6-5 and J is TRBJ2-1; 9 nucleotides line up with TRBD2. Germline CDR1 is MNHEY and CDR2 is SVGAGI. The CDR3 is 15 residues long. V was pared by 2 bases and J by 5 bases, with 4 bases of the junction left unmatched. The CDR3, as DNA: TGTGCCAGCAGTTACGCGGGGGGGGGGGACAATGAGCAGTTCTTC. Its protein product is CASSYAGGGDNEQFF.

The chain links TRBV19 to TRBJ1-1; the D gene is possibly TRBD1 (5 bases). The CDR3 consists of 17 residues. Germline-derived CDR1 and CDR2 are LNHDA and SQIVND (reference sequence). V lost 4 bases and J 3 bases, leaving 21 bases between the germline ends. The CDR3 here is CASSTFRDGGVYTEAFF. CDR3 nucleotide sequence: TGTGCCAGTAGTACCTTCCGGGACGGCGGAGTCTACACTGAAGCTTTCTTT.

V gene TRBV7-8 combines with J gene TRBJ1-3, with 7 bases matching TRBD1. Losses at the gene ends were 4 bases for V and 0 bases for J; bases not matched to a gene: 0. Germline assignment: CDR1 SGHVS and CDR2 FQNEAQ. The CDR3 covers 14 residues. The CDR3, as DNA: TGTGCCAGCAGCTACAGGGGCTCTGGAAACACCATATATTTT. This sequence encodes CASSYRGSGNTIYF.

The chain is built from TRBV9 and TRBJ1-2; D possibly corresponds to TRBD1 (6 bases). Germline assignment: CDR1 SGDLS and CDR2 YYNGEE. Trimming removed 0 bases from V and 6 bases from J, with 18 bases in between. The CDR3 is 16 residues long. In DNA, the CDR3 is TGTGCCAGCAGCGTAGCTCCCTGGGCAGGGGAGGATGGCTACACCTTC. This gives the protein CASSVAPWAGEDGYTF.

This clone was found a few times. The genes are TRBV6-4 and TRBJ1-2; TRBD1 matches 9 bases. V shed 5 bases and J 2 bases; nucleotides not matched to a gene: 9. The germline gives CDR1 MRHNA, CDR2 SNTAGT. This CDR3 has 16 residues. CDR3: CASSLQTGTGNYGYTF. Here the CDR3 DNA reads TGTGCCAGCAGTCTACAAACCGGGACAGGGAACTATGGCTACACCTTC.

V and J are TRBV13 and TRBJ2-7; a possible D gene is TRBD2 (5 bases). With 4 bases removed from V and 6 bases from J, the gap between germline ends came to 16 bases. The CDR3 has 14 residues. Germline CDR1 and CDR2: PRHDT and FYEKMQ (reference sequence). CDR3 amino acids: CASSYRGPAGEQYF. As DNA, the CDR3 is TGTGCCAGCAGCTACCGGGGTCCTGCCGGCGAGCAGTACTTC.

For the CDR3, the DNA is TGTGCCACCAGCAGAGCGCCGGGAGGCACTGAAGCTTTCTTT. Translation gives CATSRAPGGTEAFF. The chain employs TRBV15 and TRBJ1-1; D uncertain. V gave up 1 base and J gave up 4 bases, with 10 bases separating them. CDR3 length: 14 residues. Germline assignment: CDR1 LNHNV and CDR2 YYDKDF (reference sequence).

The sample holds one count of this clone. The CDR3 DNA is TGTGCCAGCAGCGTAGCTACGGGTGGGGGACAGGGGGCTGGAGGTAGCAATCAGCCCCAGCATTTT. It yields the protein CASSVATGGGQGAGGSNQPQHF. This chain links TRBV9 with TRBJ1-5, with 12 nucleotides matching TRBD1. The CDR3 totals 22 residues. The V and J ends lost 0 bases and 0 bases, in that order; junction bases with no gene match: 16. Germline V gene data show CDR1 as SGDLS and CDR2 as YYNGEE.

The V call is TRBV30, the J call TRBJ1-1; D is unresolved. V lost 2 bases and J 5 bases, leaving 9 bases between the germline ends. This CDR3 region has 12 residues. CDR1 GTSNPN and CDR2 SVGIG come from the germline V gene (reference sequence). The CDR3, as DNA: TGTGCCTGGAGTACCCGAGCGACTGAAGCTTTCTTT. Protein product: CAWSTRATEAFF.

This clone has more than one count but fewer than ten. This rearrangement joins TRBV7-8 to TRBJ2-1; no clear D. The V end was cut by 1 base, the J end by 2 bases, with 15 bases between. This CDR3 is built from 17 residues. CDR1 and CDR2 from the germline V gene are SGHVS and FQNEAQ. CDR3 bases: TGTGCCAGCAGCTTAGTTTTTCGGTCAGAAACCTACAATGAGCAGTTCTTC. Its protein is CASSLVFRSETYNEQFF.

This clone came up a few times. The V call is TRBV4-1, the J call TRBJ2-7; D is unclear. Germline lookup yields CDR1 MGHRA and CDR2 YSYEKL. This CDR3 has 14 amino acids. Trimming took off 6 bases at V and 0 bases at J, with 12 bases between the two ends. CDR3 nucleotides: TGCGCCAGCAGTCTGACGGAGAGCTCCTACGAGCAGTACTTC. It codes for CASSLTESSYEQYF.

V is TRBV5-6 and J is TRBJ2-6; D is ambiguous. The CDR3 length is 15 residues. Germline lookup yields CDR1 SGHDT and CDR2 YYEEEE. The V gene lost 1 base and the J gene lost 0 bases, with 5 bases spanning the gap. CDR3 in DNA: TGTGCCAGCAGCTTGTATCCCTCTGGGGCCAACGTCCTGACTTTC. Protein sequence: CASSLYPSGANVLTF.

DNA for the CDR3: TGTGCCAGCAGCTCGGCGGACAGGGGGCGAATCTACGAGCAGTACTTC. Its protein is CASSSADRGRIYEQYF. The chain recombines TRBV7-9 with TRBJ2-7; 11 bases fit TRBD1. Trimming cost V 4 bases and J 3 bases; bases outside gene matches: 8. There are 16 residues in the CDR3. Per germline, CDR1 SEHNR and CDR2 FQNEAQ (reference sequence).

This clone is large within its sample. The V gene is TRBV7-9, the J gene TRBJ1-2; 10 bases align to TRBD1. The junction had 9 bases not matched to a gene; V was cut back by 8 bases and J by 3 bases. This CDR3 is 15 amino acids long. Germline V gene lookup returns CDR1 SEHNR and CDR2 FQNEAQ (reference sequence). This chain's CDR3 is CASGEGTGVYYGYTF. In nucleotides, the CDR3 is TGTGCCAGCGGTGAGGGGACAGGGGTCTACTATGGCTACACCTTC.

This clone has only a few counts. The chain combines TRBV27 with TRBJ2-1; D call uncertain. Germline lookup yields CDR1 MNHEY and CDR2 SMNVEV (reference sequence). The V gene lost 5 bases and the J gene lost 7 bases, with 18 bases spanning the gap. This CDR3 spans 15 amino acids. The CDR3 DNA follows: TGTGCCAGCAGTGGACGACTTGCCCTAGGGAATGAGCAGTTCTTC. Translating gives CASSGRLALGNEQFF.

The chain carries TRBV6-5 and TRBJ2-7; no firm D call. Germline V gives CDR1 MNHEY, CDR2 SVGAGI. This CDR3 spans 14 amino acids. V gave up 8 bases and J gave up 3 bases, with 17 bases separating them. The CDR3 DNA sequence: TGTGCCAGCGGTGCCGCACAGAGAGTCTACGAGCAGTACTTC. Its translation is CASGAAQRVYEQYF.

The gene calls are TRBV7-2 and TRBJ1-1, with D unclear. This CDR3 has 15 residues. CDR1 is SGHTA, CDR2 FQGNSA, per germline. Trimming took off 3 bases at V and 2 bases at J, with 13 bases between the two ends. The CDR3 reads CASSFDPGSNTEAFF. DNA for the CDR3: TGTGCCAGCAGCTTCGACCCCGGGTCCAACACTGAAGCTTTCTTT.

This clone was counted once. This chain links TRBV19 with TRBJ2-6; no firm D call. The CDR3 covers 15 residues. The germline gives CDR1 LNHDA, CDR2 SQIVND (reference sequence). V was clipped by 4 bases and J by 5 bases, with 12 bases between them. CDR3 sequence: CASSTGGQRANVLTF. As DNA, the CDR3 is TGTGCCAGTAGTACGGGCGGTCAAAGGGCCAACGTCCTGACTTTC.

The J gene is TRBJ1-2, the V gene TRBV4-2; no firm D call. The CDR3 has 12 residues. The V gene's germline CDR1 is LGHNA and CDR2 YNFKEQ. V lost 1 base and J lost 7, with 7 bases in between. The CDR3 spells CASSQALGGYTF. CDR3 DNA: TGTGCCAGCAGCCAAGCGTTGGGTGGCTACACCTTC.

The V gene is TRBV11-2, the J gene TRBJ2-3; a possible D gene is TRBD2 (5 bases). The CDR3 has 15 residues. V dropped 7 bases and J dropped 7 bases, with 21 bases sitting between them. Germline CDR1 is SGHAT and CDR2 is FQNNGV. CDR3 sequence (DNA): TGTGCCAGCACCCCCGCGGGCCATTCTCCTTATACGCAGTATTTT. It codes for CASTPAGHSPYTQYF.

CDR3 amino acids: CASSPTGGWTGELFF. The DNA of the CDR3 is TGTGCCAGTAGCCCGACAGGGGGCTGGACCGGGGAGCTGTTTTTT. The gene calls are TRBV19 and TRBJ2-2, with 10 nucleotides matching TRBD1. The V gene end was trimmed by 6 bases and the J gene end by 5 bases; junction bases not matched to a gene: 6. This CDR3 has 15 amino acids. From germline, CDR1 is LNHDA and CDR2 SQIVND (reference sequence).

The chain uses TRBV9 and TRBJ2-7; D may be TRBD1 (5 bases). The V end lost 0 bases, the J end lost 6 bases, and 10 bases lay between the germline ends. Per the germline V gene, CDR1 is SGDLS and CDR2 is YYNGEE. This CDR3 has 13 amino acids. CDR3 bases: TGTGCCAGCAGCGTAGGAAACAGGCTCGAGCAGTACTTC. Translated: CASSVGNRLEQYF. Complete variable domain (other parts from reference TRBV9 and TRBJ2-7): DSGVTQTPKHLITATGQRVTLRCSPRSGDLSVYWYQQSLDQGLQFLIQYYNGEERAKGNILERFSAQQFPDLHSELNLSSLELGDSALYFCASSVGNRLEQYFGPGTRLTVT.